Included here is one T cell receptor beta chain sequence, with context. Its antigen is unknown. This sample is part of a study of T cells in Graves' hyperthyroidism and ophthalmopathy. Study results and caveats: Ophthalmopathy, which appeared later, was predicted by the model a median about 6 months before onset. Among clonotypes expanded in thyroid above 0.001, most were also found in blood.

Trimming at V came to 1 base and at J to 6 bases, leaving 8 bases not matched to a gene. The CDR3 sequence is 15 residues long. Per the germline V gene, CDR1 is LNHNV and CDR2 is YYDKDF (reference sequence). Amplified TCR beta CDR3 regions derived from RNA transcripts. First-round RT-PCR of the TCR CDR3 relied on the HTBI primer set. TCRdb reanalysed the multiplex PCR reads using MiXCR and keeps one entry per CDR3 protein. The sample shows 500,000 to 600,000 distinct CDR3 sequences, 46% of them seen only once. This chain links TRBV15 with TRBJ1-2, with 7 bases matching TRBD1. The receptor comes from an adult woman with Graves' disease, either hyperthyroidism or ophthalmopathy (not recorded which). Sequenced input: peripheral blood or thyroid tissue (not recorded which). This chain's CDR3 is CATSRGAGTVDGYTF. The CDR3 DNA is TGTGCCACCAGCAGAGGGGCCGGGACAGTTGATGGCTACACCTTC.